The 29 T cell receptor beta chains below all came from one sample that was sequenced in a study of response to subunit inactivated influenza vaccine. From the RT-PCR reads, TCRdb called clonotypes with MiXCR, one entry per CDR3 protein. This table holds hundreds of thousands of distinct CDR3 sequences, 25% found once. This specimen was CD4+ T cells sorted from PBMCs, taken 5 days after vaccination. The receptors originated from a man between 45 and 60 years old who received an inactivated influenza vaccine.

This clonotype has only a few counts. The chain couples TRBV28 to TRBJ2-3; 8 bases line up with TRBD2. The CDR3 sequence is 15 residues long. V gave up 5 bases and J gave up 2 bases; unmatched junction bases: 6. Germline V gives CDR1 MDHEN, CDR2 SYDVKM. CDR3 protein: CASSPGGGHTDTQYF. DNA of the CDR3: TGTGCCAGCAGTCCCGGGGGGGGGCACACAGATACGCAGTATTTT.

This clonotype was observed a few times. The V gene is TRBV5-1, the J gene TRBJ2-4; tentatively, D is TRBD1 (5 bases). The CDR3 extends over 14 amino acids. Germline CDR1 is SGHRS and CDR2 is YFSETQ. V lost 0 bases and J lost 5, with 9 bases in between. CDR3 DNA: TGCGCCAGCAGCTTGGGTTCGACAGAAAACATTCAGTACTTC. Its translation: CASSLGSTENIQYF.

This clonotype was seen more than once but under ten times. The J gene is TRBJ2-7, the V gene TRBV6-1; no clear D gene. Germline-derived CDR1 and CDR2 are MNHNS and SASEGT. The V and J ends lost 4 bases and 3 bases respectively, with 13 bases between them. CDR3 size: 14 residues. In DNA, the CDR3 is TGTGCCAGCAGTGCGAGCCTACGAGGCTACGAGCAGTACTTC. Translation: CASSASLRGYEQYF.

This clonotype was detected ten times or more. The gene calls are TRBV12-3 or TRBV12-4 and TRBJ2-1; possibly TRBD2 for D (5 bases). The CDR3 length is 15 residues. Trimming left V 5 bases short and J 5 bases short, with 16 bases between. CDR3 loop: CASSRPTKRHNEQFF. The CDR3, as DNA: TGTGCCAGCAGTCGCCCTACCAAGCGGCACAATGAGCAGTTCTTC.

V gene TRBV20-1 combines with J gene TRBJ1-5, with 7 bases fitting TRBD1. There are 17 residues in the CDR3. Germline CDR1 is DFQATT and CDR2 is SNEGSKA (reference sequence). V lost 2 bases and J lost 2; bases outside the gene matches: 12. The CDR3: CSARSGTEMGGNQPQHF. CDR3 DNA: TGCAGTGCTAGATCCGGGACAGAAATGGGGGGCAATCAGCCCCAGCATTTT.

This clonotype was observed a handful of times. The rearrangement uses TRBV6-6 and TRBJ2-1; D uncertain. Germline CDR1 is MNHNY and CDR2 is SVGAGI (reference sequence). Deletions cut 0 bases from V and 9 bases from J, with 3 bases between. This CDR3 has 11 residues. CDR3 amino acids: CASSYSREQFF. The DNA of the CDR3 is TGTGCCAGCAGTTACTCCCGTGAGCAGTTCTTC.

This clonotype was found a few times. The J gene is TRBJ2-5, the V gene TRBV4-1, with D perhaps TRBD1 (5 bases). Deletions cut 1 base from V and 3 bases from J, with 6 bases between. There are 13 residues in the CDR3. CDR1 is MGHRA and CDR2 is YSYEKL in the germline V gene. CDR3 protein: CASSQGTKETQYF. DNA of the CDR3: TGCGCCAGCAGCCAAGGGACAAAAGAGACCCAGTACTTC.

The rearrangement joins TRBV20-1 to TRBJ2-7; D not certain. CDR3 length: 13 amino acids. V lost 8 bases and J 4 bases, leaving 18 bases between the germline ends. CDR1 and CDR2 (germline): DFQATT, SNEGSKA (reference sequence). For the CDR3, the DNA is TGCAGTCCAGGACGCCAGAATAATTACGAGCAGTACTTC. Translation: CSPGRQNNYEQYF.

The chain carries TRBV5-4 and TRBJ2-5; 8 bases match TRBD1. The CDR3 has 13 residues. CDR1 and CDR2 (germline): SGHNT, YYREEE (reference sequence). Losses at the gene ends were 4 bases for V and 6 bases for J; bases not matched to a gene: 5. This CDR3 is CASSDGQGKTQYF. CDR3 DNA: TGTGCCAGCAGCGACGGACAGGGAAAGACCCAGTACTTC.

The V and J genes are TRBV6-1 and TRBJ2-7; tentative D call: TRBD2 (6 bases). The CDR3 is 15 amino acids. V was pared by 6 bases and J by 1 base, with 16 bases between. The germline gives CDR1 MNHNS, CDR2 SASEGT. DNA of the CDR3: TGTGCCAGCAGCGCTTCCGGGACTGGATCCTACGAGCAGTACTTC. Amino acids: CASSASGTGSYEQYF.

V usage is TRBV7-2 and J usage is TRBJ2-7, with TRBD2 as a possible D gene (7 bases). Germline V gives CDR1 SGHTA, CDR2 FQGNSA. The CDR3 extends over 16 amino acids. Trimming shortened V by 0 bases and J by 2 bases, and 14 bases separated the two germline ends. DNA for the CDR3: TGTGCCAGCAGCTTAGCCATTGCGGGGGCAACCTACGAGCAGTACTTC. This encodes CASSLAIAGATYEQYF.

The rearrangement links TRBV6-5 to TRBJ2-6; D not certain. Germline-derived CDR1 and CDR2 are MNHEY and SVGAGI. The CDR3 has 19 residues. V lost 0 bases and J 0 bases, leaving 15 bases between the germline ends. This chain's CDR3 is CASSYSWLTTNSGANVLTF. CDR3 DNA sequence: TGTGCCAGCAGTTACTCCTGGCTTACCACCAACTCTGGGGCCAACGTCCTGACTTTC.

The CDR3 sequence: CASSLREGSTQYF. The CDR3 DNA reads TGTGCCAGCAGTTTAAGGGAGGGATCGACCCAGTACTTC. V and J are TRBV12-3 or TRBV12-4 and TRBJ2-5; 7 nucleotides align to TRBD2. The length of the CDR3 is 13 residues. The V segment lost 2 bases and the J segment 7 bases; nucleotides outside the gene matches: 4.

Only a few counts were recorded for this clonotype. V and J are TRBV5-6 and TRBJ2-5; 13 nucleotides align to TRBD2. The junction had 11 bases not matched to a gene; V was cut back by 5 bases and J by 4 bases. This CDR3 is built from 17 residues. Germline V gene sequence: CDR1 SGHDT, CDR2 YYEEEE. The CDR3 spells CASRLGLAGVFGETQYF. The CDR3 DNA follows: TGTGCCAGCAGGCTCGGACTAGCGGGAGTGTTTGGAGAGACCCAGTACTTC.

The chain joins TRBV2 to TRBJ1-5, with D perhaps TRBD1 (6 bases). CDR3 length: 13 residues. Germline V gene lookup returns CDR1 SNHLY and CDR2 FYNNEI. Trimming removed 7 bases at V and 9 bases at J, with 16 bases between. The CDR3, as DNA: TGTGCCAGCAATCAGGCAGGGGATGGGCCCCAGCATTTT. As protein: CASNQAGDGPQHF.

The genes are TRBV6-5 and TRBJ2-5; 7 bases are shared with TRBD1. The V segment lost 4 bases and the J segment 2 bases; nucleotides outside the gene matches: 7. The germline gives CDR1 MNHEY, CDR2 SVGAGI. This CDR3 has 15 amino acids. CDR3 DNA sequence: TGTGCCAGCAGTTTTACCCGGGACAGACAAGAGACCCAGTACTTC. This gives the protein CASSFTRDRQETQYF.

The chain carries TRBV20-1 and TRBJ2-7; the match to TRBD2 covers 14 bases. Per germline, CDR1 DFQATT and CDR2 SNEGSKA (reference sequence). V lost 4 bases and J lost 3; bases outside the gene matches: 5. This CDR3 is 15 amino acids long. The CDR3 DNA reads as TGCAGTGCTACCGGGACTAGCGGGAGCGTCTACGAGCAGTACTTC. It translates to CSATGTSGSVYEQYF.

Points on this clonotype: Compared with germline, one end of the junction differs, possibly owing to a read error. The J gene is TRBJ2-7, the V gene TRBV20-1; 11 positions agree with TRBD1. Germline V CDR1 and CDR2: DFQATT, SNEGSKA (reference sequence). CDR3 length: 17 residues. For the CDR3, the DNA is TGCAGCGCTAGAGGGGGAGAATGGACAGGGGGCACTTACGAGCAGTACTTC. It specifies CSARGGEWTGGTYEQYF.

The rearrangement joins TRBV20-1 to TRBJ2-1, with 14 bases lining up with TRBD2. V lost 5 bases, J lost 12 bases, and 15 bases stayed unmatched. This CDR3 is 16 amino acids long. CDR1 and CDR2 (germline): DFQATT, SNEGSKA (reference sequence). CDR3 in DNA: TGCAGTGCTGAGGGGACTAGCGGGAGCTCCTACAATCTGCAGTTCTTC. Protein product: CSAEGTSGSSYNLQFF.

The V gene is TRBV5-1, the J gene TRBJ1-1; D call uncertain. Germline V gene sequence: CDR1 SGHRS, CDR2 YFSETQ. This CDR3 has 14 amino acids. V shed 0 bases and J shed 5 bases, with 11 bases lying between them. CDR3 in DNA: TGCGCCAGCAGCTTGGACGGGGAGGGTACTGAAGCTTTCTTT. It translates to CASSLDGEGTEAFF.

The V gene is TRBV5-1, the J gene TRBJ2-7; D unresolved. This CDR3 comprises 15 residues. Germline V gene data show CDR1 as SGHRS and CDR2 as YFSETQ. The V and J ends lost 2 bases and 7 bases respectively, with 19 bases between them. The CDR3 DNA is TGCGCCAGCAGCTTATCGCTAGGCTCCAGCTTGGAGCAGTACTTC. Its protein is CASSLSLGSSLEQYF.

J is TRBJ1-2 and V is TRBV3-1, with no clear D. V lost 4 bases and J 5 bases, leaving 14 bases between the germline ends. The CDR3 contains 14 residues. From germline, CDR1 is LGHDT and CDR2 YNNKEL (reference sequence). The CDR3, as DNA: TGTGCCAGCAGCCCACCCCGGGCTTCATATGGCTACACCTTC. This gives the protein CASSPPRASYGYTF.

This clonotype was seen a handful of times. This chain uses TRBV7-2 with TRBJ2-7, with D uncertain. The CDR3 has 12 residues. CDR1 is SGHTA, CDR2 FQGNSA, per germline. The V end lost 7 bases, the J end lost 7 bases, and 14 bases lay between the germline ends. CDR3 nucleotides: TGTGCCAGCACCAATACGGGTTTGGAGCAGTACTTC. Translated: CASTNTGLEQYF.

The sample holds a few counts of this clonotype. CDR3 bases: TGCAGCGTTGATGTGTGGACAGCCGGCGCGGAGACCCAGTACTTC. Translated, it gives CSVDVWTAGAETQYF. The chain recombines TRBV29-1 with TRBJ2-5; tentative D call: TRBD1 (6 bases). Deletions cut 3 bases from V and 5 bases from J, with 19 bases between. CDR3 size: 15 residues. CDR1 SQVTM and CDR2 ANQGSEA come from the germline V gene.

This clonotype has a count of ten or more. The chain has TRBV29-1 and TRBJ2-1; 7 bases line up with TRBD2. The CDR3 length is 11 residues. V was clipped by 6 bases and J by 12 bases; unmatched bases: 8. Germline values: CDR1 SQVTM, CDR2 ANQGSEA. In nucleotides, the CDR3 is TGCAGCGTAACAGCGGGACTCGGGCAGTTCTTC. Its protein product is CSVTAGLGQFF.

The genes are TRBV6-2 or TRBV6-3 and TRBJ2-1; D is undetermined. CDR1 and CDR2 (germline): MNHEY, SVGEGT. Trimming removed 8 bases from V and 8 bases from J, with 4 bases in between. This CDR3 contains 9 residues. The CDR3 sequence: CASGYEQFF. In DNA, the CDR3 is TGTGCCAGCGGCTATGAGCAGTTCTTC.

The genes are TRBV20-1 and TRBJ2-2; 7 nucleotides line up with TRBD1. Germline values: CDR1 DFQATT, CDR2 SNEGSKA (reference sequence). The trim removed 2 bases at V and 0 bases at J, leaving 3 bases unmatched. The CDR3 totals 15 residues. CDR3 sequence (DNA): TGCAGTGCTAGAAGAGGGACAGCGAACACCGGGGAGCTGTTTTTT. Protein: CSARRGTANTGELFF.

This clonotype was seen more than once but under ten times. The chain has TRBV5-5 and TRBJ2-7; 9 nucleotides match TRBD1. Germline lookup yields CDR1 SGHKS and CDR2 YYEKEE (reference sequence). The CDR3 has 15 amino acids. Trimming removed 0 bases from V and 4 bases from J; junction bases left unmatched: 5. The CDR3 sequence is CASSLAGGQGYEQYF. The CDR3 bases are TGTGCCAGCAGCTTGGCCGGGGGACAGGGTTACGAGCAGTACTTC.

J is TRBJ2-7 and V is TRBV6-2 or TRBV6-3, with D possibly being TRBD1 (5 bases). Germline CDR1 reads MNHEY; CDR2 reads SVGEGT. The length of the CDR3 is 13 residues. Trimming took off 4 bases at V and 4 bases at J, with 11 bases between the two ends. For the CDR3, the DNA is TGTGCCAGCAGTTGCTTTCAGGGTTACGAGCAGTACTTC. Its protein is CASSCFQGYEQYF.